Listed below are T cell receptor beta chains from one sample, sequenced in a study of OX40 agonist ivuxolimab in advanced cancers. Measured with immunoSEQ multiplex PCR; TCRdb has only the in-frame clones, and not every one. The sample lists 25,000 to 35,000 clones, 74% occurring once. The sequenced sample was CD4+ or CD8+ T cells sorted from blood, obtained in a trial of the OX40 agonist ivuxolimab. These receptors all stem from an adult with an advanced solid tumor such as melanoma, head and neck, liver or kidney cancer. The CDR3 runs from the conserved cysteine through the conserved F or W. The order of the fields is CDR3 protein, CDR3 DNA, clone size, D gene, V gene, J gene. D genes are given only for firm matches. Clone size is shown for a subset of rows, as once, few, many or a class of expanded clone.

cdr3_aa: CASTTGANSNQPQHF
cdr3_nt: TGTGCCAGCACCACGGGGGCCAATAGCAATCAGCCCCAGCATTTT
clone_size: once
d_call: NA
v_call: TRBV6-6
j_call: TRBJ1-5

cdr3_aa: CASTGSRLGQIGNTIYF
cdr3_nt: TGTGCCAGTACAGGTTCCCGTTTGGGACAGATTGGAAACACCATATATTTT
clone_size: NA
d_call: TRBD1
v_call: TRBV19
j_call: TRBJ1-3

cdr3_aa: CASSQDLAAKGTEAFF
cdr3_nt: TGCGCCAGCAGCCAAGATCTTGCGGCAAAGGGAACTGAAGCTTTCTTT
clone_size: NA
d_call: NA
v_call: TRBV4-1
j_call: TRBJ1-1

cdr3_aa: CASRRQGAGGNQPQHF
cdr3_nt: TGTGCCAGTAGGAGACAGGGGGCAGGTGGCAATCAGCCCCAGCATTTT
clone_size: NA
d_call: TRBD1
v_call: TRBV19
j_call: TRBJ1-5

cdr3_aa: CSGWERGNEQFF
cdr3_nt: TGCAGCGGATGGGAGCGGGGTAATGAGCAGTTCTTC
clone_size: NA
d_call: TRBD2
v_call: TRBV29-1
j_call: TRBJ2-1

cdr3_aa: CAWSVRGASDTQYF
cdr3_nt: TGTGCCTGGAGTGTACGGGGGGCCTCAGATACGCAGTATTTT
clone_size: NA
d_call: NA
v_call: TRBV30
j_call: TRBJ2-3

cdr3_aa: CASSVRGYPDRIQETQYF
cdr3_nt: TGTGCCAGCAGCGTCAGGGGCTATCCCGATCGGATACAAGAGACCCAGTACTTC
clone_size: NA
d_call: NA
v_call: TRBV9
j_call: TRBJ2-5

cdr3_aa: CASSLPRTGVSWYTF
cdr3_nt: TGTGCCAGCAGCTTGCCTCGGACAGGGGTCTCGTGGTACACCTTC
clone_size: NA
d_call: TRBD1
v_call: TRBV5-6
j_call: TRBJ1-2

cdr3_aa: CASSATGYSYGYTF
cdr3_nt: TGTGCCAGTAGTGCGACAGGGTACTCCTATGGCTACACCTTC
clone_size: NA
d_call: TRBD1
v_call: TRBV19
j_call: TRBJ1-2

cdr3_aa: CASSEFKSGPYGYTF
cdr3_nt: TGTGCCAGCAGTGAATTTAAATCCGGACCCTATGGCTACACCTTC
clone_size: NA
d_call: NA
v_call: TRBV6-1
j_call: TRBJ1-2

cdr3_aa: CASSRREDGYTF
cdr3_nt: TGTGCCAGTAGTAGGAGGGAGGATGGCTACACCTTC
clone_size: NA
d_call: NA
v_call: TRBV19
j_call: TRBJ1-2

cdr3_aa: CASTSGQGDTQYF
cdr3_nt: TGTGCCAGCACGTCGGGCCAGGGGGATACGCAGTATTTT
clone_size: NA
d_call: NA
v_call: TRBV5-4
j_call: TRBJ2-3

cdr3_aa: CASSEDRVSEQFF
cdr3_nt: TGTGCCAGCAGTGAAGACAGGGTTAGTGAGCAGTTCTTC
clone_size: NA
d_call: NA
v_call: TRBV6-1
j_call: TRBJ2-1

cdr3_aa: CASSVAPDGFYEQYF
cdr3_nt: TGTGCCAGCAGCGTAGCTCCGGACGGGTTCTACGAGCAGTACTTC
clone_size: NA
d_call: NA
v_call: TRBV9
j_call: TRBJ2-7

cdr3_aa: CASSPDRGTEAFF
cdr3_nt: TGTGCCAGCAGTCCGGACAGGGGGACTGAAGCTTTCTTT
clone_size: NA
d_call: TRBD1
v_call: TRBV6-9
j_call: TRBJ1-1

cdr3_aa: CASTLAGEADTQYF
cdr3_nt: TGTGCCAGCACTCTAGCGGGGGAGGCAGATACGCAGTATTTT
clone_size: NA
d_call: TRBD2
v_call: TRBV18
j_call: TRBJ2-3

cdr3_aa: CASSEPTDRGADTQYF
cdr3_nt: TGCGCCAGCAGTGAGCCGACGGACAGGGGAGCAGATACGCAGTATTTT
clone_size: NA
d_call: TRBD1
v_call: TRBV10-2
j_call: TRBJ2-3

cdr3_aa: CASSLLWGALSQPQHF
cdr3_nt: TGCGCCAGCAGCCTACTGTGGGGCGCCCTCTCTCAGCCCCAGCATTTT
clone_size: NA
d_call: NA
v_call: TRBV4-1
j_call: TRBJ1-5

cdr3_aa: CASSEVWLDGVSTDTQYF
cdr3_nt: TGTGCCAGCAGTGAAGTGTGGCTGGATGGGGTTAGCACAGATACGCAGTATTTT
clone_size: NA
d_call: NA
v_call: TRBV2
j_call: TRBJ2-3

cdr3_aa: CASSGRAGNTIYF
cdr3_nt: TGTGCCAGCAGTGGACGGGCTGGAAACACCATATATTTT
clone_size: NA
d_call: NA
v_call: TRBV6-1
j_call: TRBJ1-3

cdr3_aa: CASSLGGSRQPQHF
cdr3_nt: TGTGCCAGCAGTTTGGGGGGGAGTAGACAGCCCCAGCATTTT
clone_size: NA
d_call: NA
v_call: TRBV27
j_call: TRBJ1-5

cdr3_aa: CASSLEVKNTEAFF
cdr3_nt: TGCGCCAGCAGCTTGGAGGTGAAAAACACTGAAGCTTTCTTT
clone_size: NA
d_call: NA
v_call: TRBV5-1
j_call: TRBJ1-1

cdr3_aa: CASSTGQLYGGYTF
cdr3_nt: TGTGCCAGTAGTACCGGACAGCTCTATGGAGGCTACACCTTC
clone_size: medium-sized
d_call: NA
v_call: TRBV19
j_call: TRBJ1-2

cdr3_aa: CASSYSTGQPQHF
cdr3_nt: TGTGCCAGCAGTTACTCGACGGGGCAGCCCCAGCATTTT
clone_size: once
d_call: NA
v_call: TRBV6-6
j_call: TRBJ1-5

cdr3_aa: CASSLSGPSYNEQFF
cdr3_nt: TGCGCCAGCAGCCTTAGCGGCCCCTCCTACAATGAGCAGTTCTTC
clone_size: NA
d_call: NA
v_call: TRBV5-1
j_call: TRBJ2-1

cdr3_aa: CATGTGGSGSYGYTF
cdr3_nt: TGTGCCACCGGGACAGGCGGTAGTGGGTCGTATGGCTACACCTTC
clone_size: once
d_call: TRBD1
v_call: TRBV10-3
j_call: TRBJ1-2

cdr3_aa: CASKVFGTEAFF
cdr3_nt: TGTGCCAGCAAGGTCTTTGGGACTGAAGCTTTCTTT
clone_size: NA
d_call: NA
v_call: TRBV6-1
j_call: TRBJ1-1

cdr3_aa: CAWGGYQETQYF
cdr3_nt: TGTGCCTGGGGAGGGTACCAAGAGACCCAGTACTTC
clone_size: NA
d_call: NA
v_call: TRBV30
j_call: TRBJ2-5

cdr3_aa: CASSRDRGLYGELFF
cdr3_nt: TGTGCCAGCAGTAGGGACAGGGGGCTCTACGGGGAGCTGTTTTTT
clone_size: NA
d_call: TRBD1
v_call: TRBV6-1
j_call: TRBJ2-2

cdr3_aa: CASSDRGQGAYGYTF
cdr3_nt: TGCGCCAGCAGCGACCGCGGACAGGGGGCTTATGGCTACACCTTC
clone_size: NA
d_call: TRBD1
v_call: TRBV4-1
j_call: TRBJ1-2

cdr3_aa: CASSEGGNYGYTF
cdr3_nt: TGTGCCAGCAGTGAAGGCGGGAACTATGGCTACACCTTC
clone_size: NA
d_call: NA
v_call: TRBV25-1
j_call: TRBJ1-2

cdr3_aa: CASSYSIRRGHGYTF
cdr3_nt: TGTGCCAGCAGTTACTCGATACGCAGGGGGCACGGCTACACCTTC
clone_size: NA
d_call: TRBD1
v_call: TRBV6-5
j_call: TRBJ1-2

cdr3_aa: CASSYYTGARAQYF
cdr3_nt: TGTGCCAGCAGTTACTACACAGGGGCAAGGGCCCAGTACTTC
clone_size: few
d_call: TRBD1
v_call: TRBV6-5
j_call: TRBJ2-5

cdr3_aa: CASSYDSNFNSPLHF
cdr3_nt: TGTGCCAGCAGTTACGACAGCAACTTTAATTCACCCCTCCACTTT
clone_size: NA
d_call: NA
v_call: TRBV6-5
j_call: TRBJ1-6

cdr3_aa: CASGLSGFNSPLHF
cdr3_nt: TGTGCTAGTGGTTTGAGCGGATTTAATTCACCCCTCCACTTT
clone_size: few
d_call: NA
v_call: TRBV12-5
j_call: TRBJ1-6

cdr3_aa: CASKPGLSSYEQYF
cdr3_nt: TGCGCCAGCAAGCCGGGACTGAGCTCCTACGAGCAGTACTTC
clone_size: few
d_call: NA
v_call: TRBV10-2
j_call: TRBJ2-7

cdr3_aa: CASSYSQGGELFF
cdr3_nt: TGTGCCAGCAGTTATTCTCAGGGGGGGGAGCTGTTTTTT
clone_size: NA
d_call: NA
v_call: TRBV6-5
j_call: TRBJ2-2

cdr3_aa: CASKVRSSYGYTF
cdr3_nt: TGTGCCAGTAAGGTGCGCAGCAGCTATGGCTACACCTTC
clone_size: NA
d_call: NA
v_call: TRBV19
j_call: TRBJ1-2

cdr3_aa: CASSSLGTGKNTEAFF
cdr3_nt: TGCGCCAGCAGCTCCCTAGGGACAGGGAAGAACACTGAAGCTTTCTTT
clone_size: NA
d_call: TRBD1
v_call: TRBV5-1
j_call: TRBJ1-1

cdr3_aa: CASSPGQAKADTQYF
cdr3_nt: TGTGCCAGTAGTCCCGGACAGGCAAAGGCAGATACGCAGTATTTT
clone_size: NA
d_call: TRBD1
v_call: TRBV19
j_call: TRBJ2-3

cdr3_aa: CASSLGQGNEKLFF
cdr3_nt: TGTGCCAGCAGCCTGGGACAGGGTAATGAAAAACTGTTTTTT
clone_size: NA
d_call: TRBD1
v_call: TRBV7-6
j_call: TRBJ1-4

cdr3_aa: CSAGGFDTDTQYF
cdr3_nt: TGCAGCGCGGGAGGGTTTGACACAGATACGCAGTATTTT
clone_size: NA
d_call: TRBD2
v_call: TRBV29-1
j_call: TRBJ2-3

cdr3_aa: CASSRDRGREQPQHF
cdr3_nt: TGTGCCAGTAGCAGAGACAGGGGGCGAGAGCAGCCCCAGCATTTT
clone_size: NA
d_call: TRBD1
v_call: TRBV19
j_call: TRBJ1-5

cdr3_aa: CASSLAGGLNEQFF
cdr3_nt: TGTGCCAGCAGCTTAGCCGGAGGGTTGAATGAGCAGTTCTTC
clone_size: NA
d_call: NA
v_call: TRBV7-9
j_call: TRBJ2-1

cdr3_aa: CAISEQGTTRSNQPQHF
cdr3_nt: TGTGCCATCAGTGAACAGGGGACGACCAGAAGCAATCAGCCCCAGCATTTT
clone_size: NA
d_call: TRBD1
v_call: TRBV10-3
j_call: TRBJ1-5

cdr3_aa: CASSLRGETQYF
cdr3_nt: TGCGCCAGCAGCCTGCGTGGGGAGACCCAGTACTTC
clone_size: few
d_call: NA
v_call: TRBV5-1
j_call: TRBJ2-5

cdr3_aa: CASSQDRVDGYTF
cdr3_nt: TGTGCCAGTAGTCAGGACAGGGTCGATGGCTACACCTTC
clone_size: NA
d_call: TRBD1
v_call: TRBV19
j_call: TRBJ1-2

cdr3_aa: CATLQGPSTDTQYF
cdr3_nt: TGTGCCACGCTACAGGGGCCTAGCACAGATACGCAGTATTTT
clone_size: NA
d_call: TRBD1
v_call: TRBV10-3
j_call: TRBJ2-3

cdr3_aa: CASSKGGAYNEQFF
cdr3_nt: TGTGCCAGCAGCAAAGGGGGAGCCTACAATGAGCAGTTCTTC
clone_size: NA
d_call: NA
v_call: TRBV21-1
j_call: TRBJ2-1

cdr3_aa: CASSYSGWGRGYTF
cdr3_nt: TGTGCCAGCAGTTATTCAGGGTGGGGCAGGGGCTACACCTTC
clone_size: NA
d_call: NA
v_call: TRBV6-5
j_call: TRBJ1-2

cdr3_aa: CASSWDSSFHGYTF
cdr3_nt: TGTGCCAGCAGCTGGGACAGCTCTTTCCATGGCTACACCTTC
clone_size: NA
d_call: TRBD1
v_call: TRBV5-6
j_call: TRBJ1-2

cdr3_aa: CASSLGTGYEQYF
cdr3_nt: TGTGCCAGCAGCTTAGGGACAGGGTACGAGCAGTACTTC
clone_size: medium-sized
d_call: TRBD1
v_call: TRBV11-2
j_call: TRBJ2-7

cdr3_aa: CAWQDFYGYTF
cdr3_nt: TGTGCCTGGCAAGACTTTTATGGCTACACCTTC
clone_size: once
d_call: NA
v_call: TRBV30
j_call: TRBJ1-2

cdr3_aa: CASSRGRAETQYF
cdr3_nt: TGTGCCAGCAGCAGAGGACGGGCAGAGACCCAGTACTTC
clone_size: NA
d_call: NA
v_call: TRBV5-8
j_call: TRBJ2-5

cdr3_aa: CASSYFRGLADTQYF
cdr3_nt: TGTGCCAGCAGTTACTTCCGAGGACTAGCGGATACGCAGTATTTT
clone_size: once
d_call: TRBD2
v_call: TRBV6-5
j_call: TRBJ2-3

cdr3_aa: CASSSTMGQNYNEQFF
cdr3_nt: TGCGCCAGCAGCTCTACGATGGGACAGAATTACAATGAGCAGTTCTTC
clone_size: NA
d_call: TRBD1
v_call: TRBV5-1
j_call: TRBJ2-1